Presented here are 4 T cell receptor beta chains from one specimen sequenced in a study of shared clonotypes between healthy human individuals (TCRdb year 2020). The library was prepared using the immunoSEQ multiplex PCR assay. The table was pulled from immuneACCESS by TCRdb, which kept in-frame rearrangements only. Such tables lose some clones; where checked, under half of the loss comes from unresolved V genes, and the rest has no known cause. The sample data list 740,000 or so clones, and more than 70% of these were observed just once. Under 2% of the sample comes from the top ten. Sequencing was done on a sample of memory CD4+ T cells sorted from blood. This specimen's cell subset or site label, per the study, means: CD45RA-negative fraction. These receptor sequences come from a woman in her 30s in good health.

This clone has a handful of counts. The V call is TRBV29-1, the J call TRBJ1-4; 9 positions agree with TRBD1. CDR3 size: 13 residues. The germline V gene encodes CDR1 SQVTM and CDR2 ANQGSEA. With V trimmed by 6 bases and J by 7 bases, 6 bases remained unmatched. CDR3 region: CSVRPGQGEKLFF. CDR3 nucleotide sequence: TGCAGCGTGCGACCGGGACAGGGTGAAAAACTGTTTTTT.

This clone has a handful of counts. The V call is TRBV29-1, the J call TRBJ1-1, with D tentatively TRBD1 (6 bases). There are 13 residues in the CDR3. In germline, CDR1 is SQVTM, CDR2 ANQGSEA. Trimming removed 8 bases from V and 5 bases from J, with 18 bases in between. In nucleotides, the CDR3 is TGCAGCCTCTTAGGGGGGGCAGGGACTGAAGCTTTCTTT. Translating gives CSLLGGAGTEAFF.

The rearrangement links TRBV4-2 to TRBJ2-7, with TRBD1 identical over 10 bases. V trimming: 1 base; J trimming: 4 bases; junction bases outside the gene matches: 10. The CDR3 runs 17 residues. CDR1 LGHNA and CDR2 YNFKEQ come from the germline V gene. This chain's CDR3 is CASSQVQGGQGLYEQYF. DNA for the CDR3: TGTGCCAGCAGCCAAGTCCAAGGGGGACAGGGGTTGTACGAGCAGTACTTC.

The rearrangement joins TRBV6-5 to TRBJ1-5, with TRBD1 identical over 10 bases. The ends lost 5 bases at V and 6 bases at J; junction bases unmatched: 7. Germline V gene lookup returns CDR1 MNHEY and CDR2 SVGAGI. CDR3 size: 15 residues. CDR3 DNA sequence: TGTGCCAGCAGTCGACAGGGGGCGTCCGGTCAGCCCCAGCATTTT. It is translated as CASSRQGASGQPQHF.